These 29 T cell receptor beta chains were sequenced from one sample in a study of blood T cell repertoires in COVID-19. The data were produced by immunoSEQ multiplex PCR, yet TCRdb's version contains in-frame clones alone and is incomplete. The sample carries some 340,000 clones, roughly 90% recorded once. Sequenced input: PBMCs or T cells enriched from blood (not recorded which). The receptors here all came from a woman in her 30s who had been exposed to COVID-19.

The chain couples TRBV5-1 to TRBJ2-1; D is perhaps TRBD1 (5 bases). The CDR3 is made up of 13 amino acids. Germline CDR1 reads SGHRS; CDR2 reads YFSETQ. V dropped 5 bases and J dropped 8 bases, with 14 bases sitting between them. This CDR3 is CASSLGQADEQFF. CDR3 DNA sequence: TGCGCCAGCAGTCTTGGACAAGCCGATGAGCAGTTCTTC.

The chain links TRBV19 to TRBJ1-2; D may be TRBD1 (5 bases). Germline V gene sequence: CDR1 LNHDA, CDR2 SQIVND (reference sequence). This CDR3 is 15 amino acids long. V gave up 7 bases and J gave up 3 bases, with 18 bases separating them. CDR3 sequence (DNA): TGTGCCAGTAATCCCGAGTGGGCCAGGGACTATGGCTACACCTTC. Protein sequence: CASNPEWARDYGYTF.

The chain joins TRBV5-4 to TRBJ2-7, with 7 bases matching TRBD2. The CDR3 has 15 amino acids. The germline CDR1 and CDR2 sequences are SGHNT and YYREEE (reference sequence). J was trimmed by 4 bases and V by 0 bases; bases with no gene match: 7. As DNA, the CDR3 is TGTGCCAGCAGCTTGGGGGTCACTAGCGCTTACGAGCAGTACTTC. It is translated as CASSLGVTSAYEQYF.

The J gene is TRBJ1-2, the V gene TRBV27; D remains ambiguous. The CDR3 totals 18 residues. V lost 5 bases and J 8 bases, leaving 30 bases between the germline ends. Germline V lookup: CDR1 MNHEY, CDR2 SMNVEV (reference sequence). The CDR3 DNA is TGTGCCAGCAGTCCCTCCTCAATAACCGGGGATCTTCTTGGGGGCTACACCTTC. Residues: CASSPSSITGDLLGGYTF.

The V gene is TRBV5-5, the J gene TRBJ1-3; weak D call: TRBD1 (5 bases). CDR1 is SGHKS and CDR2 is YYEKEE in the germline V gene (reference sequence). CDR3 length: 17 amino acids. With 4 bases removed from V and 0 bases from J, the gap between germline ends came to 17 bases. The CDR3 region has the DNA TGTGCCAGCAGCCTGGAGGGGTTTTTCAGCTCTGGAAACACCATATATTTT. It codes for CASSLEGFFSSGNTIYF.

This chain links TRBV6-1 with TRBJ1-5; the match to TRBD1 covers 10 bases. The CDR3 is 15 residues long. Germline CDR1 and CDR2: MNHNS and SASEGT. Unmatched junction bases numbered 5, after V lost 3 bases and J lost 6 bases. The CDR3 DNA sequence: TGTGCCAGCAGTGACGGGACAGGGGCCGCTCAGCCCCAGCATTTT. Its translation: CASSDGTGAAQPQHF.

In this sample, this clone turned up once. The CDR3 reads CASSATGTTNTEAFF. Written as DNA, the CDR3 is TGCGCCAGCAGCGCAACCGGGACAACGAACACTGAAGCTTTCTTT. This chain links TRBV5-1 with TRBJ1-1; possible D gene TRBD1, 6 bases. V dropped 4 bases and J dropped 1 base, with 14 bases sitting between them. From germline, CDR1 is SGHRS and CDR2 YFSETQ. The CDR3 sequence is 15 residues long.

The chain uses TRBV9 and TRBJ1-2; TRBD1 aligns across 7 bases. Per the germline V gene, CDR1 is SGDLS and CDR2 is YYNGEE. The CDR3 runs to 16 residues. V shed 4 bases, J shed 0 bases, and the junction held 9 bases outside the gene matches. The CDR3 bases are TGTGCCAGCAGCTCCGGACCGGGGACAGCTAACTATGGCTACACCTTC. Amino acid sequence: CASSSGPGTANYGYTF. The complete variable domain, with remaining parts taken from reference TRBV9 and TRBJ1-2, reads DSGVTQTPKHLITATGQRVTLRCSPRSGDLSVYWYQQSLDQGLQFLIQYYNGEERAKGNILERFSAQQFPDLHSELNLSSLELGDSALYFCASSSGPGTANYGYTFGSGTRLTVV.

The chain couples TRBV7-2 to TRBJ2-5; D unclear. Trimming cost V 5 bases and J 2 bases, with 12 bases left between them. Germline CDR1 reads SGHTA; CDR2 reads FQGNSA. CDR3 length: 14 residues. The CDR3 DNA reads as TGTGCCAGCAGCCTACAGCAATTTCAAGAGACCCAGTACTTC. It translates to CASSLQQFQETQYF.

V and J are TRBV5-4 and TRBJ1-2; D gene uncertain. The CDR3 runs 14 residues. Trimming took off 4 bases at V and 2 bases at J, with 12 bases between the two ends. The V gene's germline CDR1 is SGHNT and CDR2 YYREEE (reference sequence). In DNA form, the CDR3 reads TGTGCCAGCAGCCAACTGACATCCAACTATGGCTACACCTTC. Translating gives CASSQLTSNYGYTF.

The V and J genes are TRBV19 and TRBJ1-2; 9 positions match TRBD1. CDR1 LNHDA and CDR2 SQIVND come from the germline V gene (reference sequence). Trimming removed 5 bases from V and 5 bases from J; junction bases left unmatched: 9. This CDR3 has 15 amino acids. The CDR3 nucleotides read TGTGCCAGTAGTTTTCCGGGACAGGGATGGTATGGCTACACCTTC. Its protein product is CASSFPGQGWYGYTF.

This chain connects TRBV19 to TRBJ1-5, with unresolved D. V was pared by 3 bases and J by 1 base, with 4 bases between. CDR3 length: 13 residues. The V gene's germline CDR1 is LNHDA and CDR2 SQIVND (reference sequence). For the CDR3, the DNA is TGTGCCAGTAGTATTCAAAGCAATCAGCCCCAGCATTTT. This codes for CASSIQSNQPQHF. The full variable domain, its missing parts supplied by reference TRBV19 and TRBJ1-5, is DGGITQSPKYLFRKEGQNVTLSCEQNLNHDAMYWYRQDPGQGLRLIYYSQIVNDFQKGDIAEGYSVSREKKESFPLTVTSAQKNPTAFYLCASSIQSNQPQHFGDGTRLSIL.

The gene calls are TRBV6-4 and TRBJ1-6, with 12 positions matching TRBD1. Trimming took 6 bases from V and 8 from J; bases not matched to a gene: 2. The CDR3 length is 14 residues. CDR1 and CDR2 (germline): MRHNA, SNTAGT. The CDR3 coding sequence is TGTGCCAGCAGGGGACAGGGGGCAGATTCACCCCTCCACTTT. Amino acid sequence: CASRGQGADSPLHF.

The chain is built from TRBV19 and TRBJ1-1; 8 positions agree with TRBD1. The germline V gene encodes CDR1 LNHDA and CDR2 SQIVND (reference sequence). V dropped 3 bases and J dropped 4; count of bases not matched to a gene: 1. The CDR3 totals 13 residues. CDR3 nucleotide sequence: TGTGCCAGTAGTATTGGGACAGGCACTGAAGCTTTCTTT. Translating it yields CASSIGTGTEAFF.

The chain couples TRBV10-3 to TRBJ1-2; D is perhaps TRBD1 (5 bases). The V gene's germline CDR1 is ENHRY and CDR2 SYGVKD. V gave up 6 bases and J gave up 1 base, with 9 bases separating them. CDR3 size: 13 residues. CDR3 region: CAISRDGNYGYTF. The DNA for the CDR3 is TGTGCCATCAGCAGGGATGGTAACTATGGCTACACCTTC.

This clone was seen only a few times. CDR3 nucleotides: TGTGCCAGCAGCCATCGGACAGGCCAAGAGACCCAGTACTTC. It is translated as CASSHRTGQETQYF. The chain links TRBV3-1 (or the pseudogene TRBV3-2) to TRBJ2-5; 7 positions agree with TRBD1. CDR1 and CDR2 from the germline V gene are LGHDT and YNNKEL (reference sequence). This CDR3 comprises 14 residues. The J segment lost 1 base and the V segment lost 3 bases, leaving 2 bases of the junction unmatched.

DNA of the CDR3: TGTGCCAGCAGTCAGGGGTTGGCGCAGTACTTC. Translated: CASSQGLAQYF. The gene calls are TRBV6-5 and TRBJ2-7; possible D gene TRBD1, 6 bases. The CDR3 length is 11 residues. Germline CDR1 reads MNHEY; CDR2 reads SVGAGI. V was shortened by 5 bases and J by 9 bases, with 11 bases between the two germline ends.

V and J are TRBV11-1 and TRBJ2-3, with D possibly TRBD2 on 7 matching bases. Trimming left V 0 bases short and J 8 bases short, with 12 bases between. Germline assignment: CDR1 SGHAT and CDR2 FQDESV (reference sequence). This CDR3 is built from 14 residues. In DNA, the CDR3 is TGTGCCAGCAGCTTAGCGGGGGGGCCGGGTACGCAGTATTTT. Encoded protein: CASSLAGGPGTQYF.

CDR3 loop: CATTGAGGRTEAFF. The CDR3 coding sequence is TGTGCCACCACGGGGGCGGGGGGCAGAACTGAAGCTTTCTTT. V usage is TRBV6-5 and J usage is TRBJ1-1; D is possibly TRBD1 (6 bases). The CDR3 contains 14 residues. Germline loops: CDR1 MNHEY, CDR2 SVGAGI. V dropped 10 bases and J dropped 5 bases, with 20 bases sitting between them.

The CDR3 DNA is TGCGCCAGCAGCCAAGTTTGGGGGGCGGGGGATGGAGAGACCCAGTACTTC. It specifies CASSQVWGAGDGETQYF. This sequence joins TRBV4-1 and TRBJ2-5; tentatively, D is TRBD2 (7 bases). The CDR3 length is 17 residues. Germline CDR1 reads MGHRA; CDR2 reads YSYEKL. Trimming cost V 1 base and J 4 bases, with 19 bases left between them.

This chain links TRBV3-1 (or the pseudogene TRBV3-2) with TRBJ2-7, with 8 positions matching TRBD1. Germline V lookup: CDR1 LGHDT, CDR2 YNNKEL (reference sequence). This CDR3 has 14 residues. Losses at the gene ends were 4 bases for V and 6 bases for J; bases not matched to a gene: 8. The chain's CDR3 is CASSRGQGIGEQYF. The CDR3 coding sequence is TGTGCCAGCAGCCGAGGACAGGGTATAGGCGAGCAGTACTTC.

The rearrangement joins TRBV6-6 to TRBJ1-4, with 8 bases aligning to TRBD1. This CDR3 is 14 amino acids long. CDR1 is MNHNY and CDR2 is SVGAGI in the germline V gene (reference sequence). After removal of 6 bases from V and 7 bases from J, the junction contained 7 bases not matched to a gene. The CDR3 reads CASSTRGQGEKLFF. CDR3 coding DNA: TGTGCCAGCAGCACCAGGGGGCAGGGTGAAAAACTGTTTTTT.

The chain uses TRBV11-3 and TRBJ1-1; 10 bases are shared with TRBD1. Unmatched junction bases numbered 0, after V lost 3 bases and J lost 8 bases. The CDR3 consists of 12 residues. CDR1 SGHNT and CDR2 YENEEA come from the germline V gene. In nucleotides, the CDR3 is TGTGCCAGCAGCTTGGGACAGGGGGAAGCTTTCTTT. Encoded protein: CASSLGQGEAFF.

The CDR3 here is CASSMGRDYEQYF. As DNA, the CDR3 is TGCGCCAGCAGTATGGGCCGAGATTACGAGCAGTACTTC. J is TRBJ2-7 and V is TRBV5-1; no reliable D call. This CDR3 contains 13 residues. The germline V gene has CDR1 SGHRS and CDR2 YFSETQ. Trimming took off 5 bases at V and 4 bases at J, with 13 bases between the two ends. The full variable domain, completed using reference TRBV5-1 and TRBJ2-7, is KAGVTQTPRYLIKTRGQQVTLSCSPISGHRSVSWYQQTPGQGLQFLFEYFSETQRNKGNFPGRFSGRQFSNSRSEMNVSTLELGDSALYLCASSMGRDYEQYFGPGTRLTVT.

This clone was counted at least ten times. The CDR3 DNA is TGTGCCAGCAGCTTTTACGAGTTCCCAGCGTTGGAGCAGTACTTC. It encodes CASSFYEFPALEQYF. This chain uses TRBV5-5 with TRBJ2-7; no clear D gene. This CDR3 has 15 residues. CDR1 and CDR2 (germline): SGHKS, YYEKEE (reference sequence). Trimming cost V 2 bases and J 7 bases, with 19 bases left between them.

The chain combines TRBV4-3 with TRBJ1-3, with a tentative D call TRBD1 (5 bases). The CDR3 runs 16 residues. Trimming pared 3 bases from V and 4 bases from J, leaving 16 bases between. CDR1 is LGHNA and CDR2 is YSLEER in the germline V gene. The DNA for the CDR3 is TGCGCCAGCAGCCAGTCGACAGTCTACCGGGGAAACACCATATATTTT. It encodes CASSQSTVYRGNTIYF.

This chain joins TRBV24-1 and TRBJ1-2; D is possibly TRBD1 (5 bases). Trimming removed 0 bases at V and 2 bases at J, with 24 bases between. Germline V gene sequence: CDR1 KGHDR, CDR2 SFDVKD. The CDR3 is 20 amino acids. CDR3 DNA sequence: TGTGCCACCAGTGATTTGCAAGGTTCAGGGATGGAGATTCGGAACTATGGCTACACCTTC. Its protein product is CATSDLQGSGMEIRNYGYTF.

Details on this clone: Other DNA sequences in this specimen translate into the identical CDR3. CDR3 region: CASSLGSGGTYEQYF. As DNA, the CDR3 is TGCGCCAGCAGCTTGGGGAGCGGGGGGACCTACGAGCAGTACTTC. This chain uses TRBV5-1 with TRBJ2-7, with TRBD2 matching over 9 bases. The CDR3 extends over 15 amino acids. V dropped 0 bases and J dropped 2; count of bases not matched to a gene: 3. Germline V lookup: CDR1 SGHRS, CDR2 YFSETQ.

The V gene is TRBV11-1, the J gene TRBJ1-1; the D is unclear. The CDR3 consists of 16 residues. Deletions cut 5 bases from V and 2 bases from J, with 18 bases between. Germline V gene sequence: CDR1 SGHAT, CDR2 FQDESV (reference sequence). Here the CDR3 reads CASSARRFALNTEAFF. Here the CDR3 DNA reads TGTGCCAGCAGCGCTAGGAGATTCGCCTTAAACACTGAAGCTTTCTTT.